The rows below give T cell receptor beta chains drawn from one sample of a study of blood T cells in healthy people across ages. MiXCR, run by TCRdb on the 5' RACE reads, gives a single entry per CDR3 protein. The sample records hundreds of thousands of distinct CDR3 sequences, around 50% being singletons. What was sequenced was blood. These receptors were collected from a woman of 80 years or more in good health. Both conserved end residues are part of each CDR3. Fields, in order: D gene, clone size, V gene, J gene, CDR3 DNA, CDR3 protein. D genes are given only for firm matches. Clone size is not always given. Where it is, it says once, few, many or a class for expanded clones.

TRBD1	many	TRBV18	TRBJ2-5	TGTGCCAGCTCACAAGGGACAGGGAAAGAAGAGACCCAGTACTTC	CASSQGTGKEETQYF
TRBD2	.	TRBV4-1	TRBJ2-5	TGCGCCAGCAGCCAGCCTAGCGGGGGTGGGACCCAGTACTTC	CASSQPSGGGTQYF
TRBD1	.	TRBV6-1	TRBJ2-5	TGTGCCAGCAGCCCCAGGGGGCCCGTAGAGACCCAGTACTTC	CASSPRGPVETQYF
.	.	TRBV7-9	TRBJ2-2	TGTGCCGGATTAGGACGACAGGCTACCGGGGAGCTGTTTTTT	CAGLGRQATGELFF
.	.	TRBV15	TRBJ2-4	TGTGCCACCAGCAGAGACAGGGCTAAATCGGGAAACATTCAGTACTTC	CATSRDRAKSGNIQYF
.	.	TRBV20-1	TRBJ1-2	TGTCGAAGCCGGGACCGCAACTATGGCTACACCTTC	CRSRDRNYGYTF
TRBD2	many	TRBV27	TRBJ2-5	TGTGCCAGCAGTTCTACTAGCGGGGGGGCTCTCGTCCAAGAGACCCAGTACTTC	CASSSTSGGALVQETQYF
.	many	TRBV7-2	TRBJ2-1	TGTGCCAGCAGCTTAGTGGCCAGGAACTCCTACAATGAGCAGTTCTTC	CASSLVARNSYNEQFF
.	few	TRBV11-2	TRBJ1-1	TGTGCCAGCAGCTTAGGGGTTAGAGCTTTCTTT	CASSLGVRAFF
.	.	TRBV12-3/TRBV12-4	TRBJ1-1	TGTGCCAGCAGTCCTCTGGGGGTAGAGGCTTTCTTT	CASSPLGVEAFF
.	many	TRBV2	TRBJ1-2	TGTGCCAGCAGTGAGATAGGGGACGCCGGCTATGGCTACACCTTC	CASSEIGDAGYGYTF
.	many	TRBV15	TRBJ2-7	TGTGCCACCAGCAGCCTCTACGAGCAGTACTTC	CATSSLYEQYF
TRBD2	few	TRBV12-3/TRBV12-4	TRBJ2-2	TGTGCCAGCAGTTTTGCAGCGGGGGCCGGGGAGCTGTTTTTT	CASSFAAGAGELFF
.	.	TRBV15	TRBJ1-4	TGTGCCACCAGCAGACTACAGGGTCTGTCGAGTGAAAAACTGTTTTTT	CATSRLQGLSSEKLFF
.	.	TRBV28	TRBJ1-1	TGTGCCAGCCGCACCCAGAACACTGAAGCTTTCTTT	CASRTQNTEAFF
.	.	TRBV6-1	TRBJ2-1	TGTGCCAGCACAGGAAGGGCGGGGTTACAAGAGACCCAGTTCTTC	CASTGRAGLQETQFF
.	few	TRBV7-2	TRBJ2-3	TGTGCCAGCAGCTTAAGGGGCCCCGGGAATACGCAGTATTTT	CASSLRGPGNTQYF
.	many	TRBV5-1	TRBJ2-6	TGCGCCAGCAGCTTTAATCAGGCTGGGGCCAACGTCCTGACTTTC	CASSFNQAGANVLTF
.	.	TRBV6-5	TRBJ1-5	TGTGCCGGGGCAGGGGCGCTCAATCAGCCCCAGCATTTT	CAGAGALNQPQHF
.	.	TRBV9	TRBJ1-5	TGTGCCAGCAGCGTAGGGGAGGGTCGACAGCCCCAGCATTTT	CASSVGEGRQPQHF
.	.	TRBV11-1	TRBJ1-2	TGTGCCAGCAGCTTAGCGCTAAGCGGGGATGGCTACACCTTC	CASSLALSGDGYTF
TRBD1	few	TRBV3-1	TRBJ1-5	TGTGCCAGCAGCCCGGGCAGGGGGCGGTTTCAGCCCCAGCATTTT	CASSPGRGRFQPQHF
.	.	TRBV4-1	TRBJ1-5	TGCGCCAGCAGCCAAGATGCCGGGGGCAGTCAGCCCCAGCATTTT	CASSQDAGGSQPQHF
.	many	TRBV7-9	TRBJ2-1	TGTGCCAGCAGCTTTGGTCGTCCCGATGACAATGAGCAGTTCTTC	CASSFGRPDDNEQFF
.	few	TRBV5-1	TRBJ1-1	TGCGCCAGCAGCCCTCGGGGGTCGCTACTTGAAGCTTTCTTT	CASSPRGSLLEAFF
TRBD1	.	TRBV7-2	TRBJ2-1	TGTGCCAGCAGCACAACCGGGACAGTCGAAATCAATGAGCAGTTCTTC	CASSTTGTVEINEQFF
.	.	TRBV18	TRBJ2-1	TGTGCCAGCTCACTGACTAGGACGGGGTACAATGAGCAGTTCTTC	CASSLTRTGYNEQFF
TRBD2	.	TRBV28	TRBJ2-5	TGTGCCAGCAGCCTTCCAGGACTAGCGGGCCAAGAGACCCAGTACTTC	CASSLPGLAGQETQYF
.	.	TRBV30	TRBJ2-5	TGTGCCTGGAGTGTATCAGAGACCCAGTACTTC	CAWSVSETQYF
.	.	TRBV6-6	TRBJ1-6	TGTGCCAGCAGTTACAATAGGCGGGGGAATTCACCCCTCCACTTT	CASSYNRRGNSPLHF
TRBD1	many	TRBV4-2	TRBJ2-1	TGTGCCAGCAGCCAAATCGGCGTGACAGGGGACAATGAGCAGTTCTTC	CASSQIGVTGDNEQFF
.	.	TRBV18	TRBJ2-2	TGTGCCAGCTGCGGACAAGCGAACACCGGGGAGCTGTTTTTT	CASCGQANTGELFF
.	.	TRBV27	TRBJ1-6	TGTGCCAGCAGTGGGACTTATAATTCACCCCTCCACTTT	CASSGTYNSPLHF
.	many	TRBV10-3	TRBJ2-1	TGTGCCATCAGTGAGGGGCAGGGTGGGAAGGAGCAGTTCTTC	CAISEGQGGKEQFF
.	.	TRBV5-1	TRBJ1-2	TGCGCCAGCAGCTTGGAGGGCGGCGGCTATGGCTACACCTTC	CASSLEGGGYGYTF
.	.	TRBV12-3/TRBV12-4	TRBJ1-2	TGTGCCAGCAGTTCCTTCCAGGGAGCTGTTGGCTACACCTTC	CASSSFQGAVGYTF
.	few	TRBV5-1	TRBJ2-6	TGCGCCAGCAGTTCCCTCCCAGGAGGCTCTGGGGCCAACGTCCTGACTTTC	CASSSLPGGSGANVLTF
.	.	TRBV2	TRBJ2-3	TGTGCCAGCAGTGATCAGATAGACAGGCCTAGCACAGATACGCAGTATTTT	CASSDQIDRPSTDTQYF
TRBD1	.	TRBV19	TRBJ2-1	TGTGCCAGTAGCGCGACAGGGGGCGCCTACAATGAGCAGTTCTTC	CASSATGGAYNEQFF
TRBD2	many	TRBV27	TRBJ2-3	TGTGCCAGCAGCCCCTCCCTGGCGGGACTACCCGACGCGCAGTATTTT	CASSPSLAGLPDAQYF
.	many	TRBV5-6	TRBJ2-7	TGTGCCAGCAGCTTGAATTGGGACGAGCAGTACTTC	CASSLNWDEQYF
.	.	TRBV7-2	TRBJ2-1	TGTGCCAGCGGCTTATGGTCAGGGGTGAATGAGCAGTTCTTC	CASGLWSGVNEQFF
.	few	TRBV12-3/TRBV12-4	TRBJ1-1	TGTGCCAGCAGTTTTAGTGAAGGCACTGAAGCTTTCTTT	CASSFSEGTEAFF